The 31 T cell receptor beta chains presented below share a single source sample, sequenced in a study of a mutant IDH1 vaccine in newly diagnosed glioma. TCRdb's table, derived via immunoSEQ multiplex PCR, lists solely in-frame clones and lacks some. The sample has 70,000 or so clones, about 83% seen once; the top ten hold approximately 4.5%. Time point noted: baseline, week 1 (first vaccination visit). Treatment denoted: pre-vaccination baseline after standard-of-care therapy. This specimen was peripheral blood mononuclear cells (PBMCs), taken from a glioma patient treated with radiotherapy, temozolomide or both. Source of these receptors: a woman under 30 with glioma. Some clones in this sample may be carry-over from other donors' samples.

This chain joins TRBV5-1 and TRBJ2-5; 7 nucleotides match TRBD1. The J segment lost 1 base and the V segment lost 4 bases, leaving 4 bases of the junction unmatched. The CDR3 totals 14 residues. Germline-derived CDR1 and CDR2 are SGHRS and YFSETQ. The CDR3 spells CASSPGQLQETQYF. CDR3 coding DNA: TGCGCCAGCAGCCCGGGACAGCTCCAAGAGACCCAGTACTTC.

This sequence joins TRBV4-1 and TRBJ2-4; no definite D call. V lost 4 bases to trimming and J lost 11 bases, with 12 bases between them. CDR3 size: 12 residues. In germline, CDR1 is MGHRA, CDR2 YSYEKL. CDR3 coding DNA: TGCGCCAGCAGCCGACCCGGTGAGGTTCAGTACTTC. Its protein product is CASSRPGEVQYF.

This chain links TRBV27 with TRBJ1-1; a weak D match, TRBD1 (5 bases). The CDR3 has 13 residues. V was shortened by 4 bases and J by 1 base, with 7 bases between the two germline ends. The germline gives CDR1 MNHEY, CDR2 SMNVEV (reference sequence). CDR3 loop: CASSSTANTEAFF. The DNA of the CDR3 is TGTGCCAGCAGTTCGACAGCGAACACTGAAGCTTTCTTT.

The chain has TRBV7-2 and TRBJ1-6; weak D call: TRBD1 (6 bases). The CDR3 has 15 amino acids. Germline CDR1 reads SGHTA; CDR2 reads FQGNSA. Trimming removed 4 bases at V and 4 bases at J, with 11 bases between. In DNA form, the CDR3 reads TGTGCCAGCAGCTCCTGGACAGCTTATAATTCACCCCTCCACTTT. Translating it yields CASSSWTAYNSPLHF.

V usage is TRBV5-4 and J usage is TRBJ1-5; D is uncertain. Trimming pared 0 bases from V and 5 bases from J, leaving 12 bases between. The CDR3 totals 15 residues. The germline gives CDR1 SGHNT, CDR2 YYREEE (reference sequence). The CDR3 DNA follows: TGTGCCAGCAGCTTGGGCCCTGAGTGGCATCAGCCCCAGCATTTT. It codes for CASSLGPEWHQPQHF.

The rearrangement uses TRBV18 and TRBJ2-5, with TRBD2 matching 10 bases. CDR3 length equals 13 residues. CDR1 is KGHSH, CDR2 LQKENI, per germline. Losses at the gene ends were 1 base for V and 14 bases for J; bases not matched to a gene: 7. The CDR3 spells CASSPLLAGAGYF. The CDR3 DNA sequence: TGTGCCAGCTCACCACTCCTAGCGGGGGCCGGATACTTC.

This sequence joins TRBV2 and TRBJ2-7; D is perhaps TRBD1 (6 bases). The CDR3 loop spans 15 amino acids. From germline, CDR1 is SNHLY and CDR2 FYNNEI. Deletions cut 6 bases from V and 11 bases from J, with 26 bases between. The CDR3 protein is CASRPSQNLRAGEYF. In DNA form, the CDR3 reads TGTGCCAGCAGGCCGTCACAGAACCTACGAGCAGGGGAGTACTTC. The full variable domain, rest sourced from reference TRBV2 and TRBJ2-7, is EPEVTQTPSHQVTQMGQEVILRCVPISNHLYFYWYRQILGQKVEFLVSFYNNEISEKSEIFDDQFSVERPDGSNFTLKIRSTKLEDSAMYFCASRPSQNLRAGEYFGPGTRLTVT.

J is TRBJ1-1 and V is TRBV9, with D maybe TRBD1 (5 bases). Germline CDR1 is SGDLS and CDR2 is YYNGEE. Trimming removed 0 bases from V and 0 bases from J, with 12 bases in between. The CDR3 contains 16 residues. The CDR3 loop is CASSVDWAGLNTEAFF. The CDR3 DNA reads TGTGCCAGCAGCGTAGACTGGGCAGGGCTGAACACTGAAGCTTTCTTT.

The V and J genes are TRBV5-4 and TRBJ2-2, with 9 bases that match TRBD2. The ends lost 4 bases at V and 3 bases at J; junction bases unmatched: 4. This CDR3 has 15 amino acids. Germline values: CDR1 SGHNT, CDR2 YYREEE (reference sequence). The CDR3 spells CASSRRGGHTGELFF. CDR3 nucleotide sequence: TGTGCCAGCAGCCGGCGGGGGGGACACACCGGGGAGCTGTTTTTT.

V usage is TRBV7-9 and J usage is TRBJ1-2, with 8 bases aligning to TRBD1. J was trimmed by 3 bases and V by 1 base; bases with no gene match: 4. The CDR3 length is 15 residues. The germline V gene encodes CDR1 SEHNR and CDR2 FQNEAQ (reference sequence). This chain's CDR3 is CASSLGDRTYYGYTF. The CDR3 nucleotides are TGTGCCAGCAGCTTAGGGGACAGGACATACTATGGCTACACCTTC.

The chain employs TRBV16 and TRBJ1-1; 8 bases are a match to TRBD1. Trimming took 4 bases from V and 3 from J; bases not matched to a gene: 4. This CDR3 spans 14 amino acids. Germline V gene lookup returns CDR1 KGHSY and CDR2 FQNENV. The CDR3 spells CASSLGQGYTEAFF. Here the CDR3 DNA reads TGTGCCAGCAGCCTCGGACAGGGCTACACTGAAGCTTTCTTT.

The chain employs TRBV7-3 and TRBJ2-3; D gene uncertain. CDR1 is SGHTA, CDR2 FQGTGA, per germline. V shed 5 bases and J shed 2 bases, with 11 bases lying between them. The CDR3 has 14 amino acids. CDR3 nucleotides: TGTGCCAGCAGCACTACTTCCTACACAGATACGCAGTATTTT. Translated: CASSTTSYTDTQYF.

This rearrangement joins TRBV29-1 to TRBJ1-2, with D uncertain. This CDR3 contains 11 residues. The V end was cut by 7 bases, the J end by 2 bases, with 8 bases between. From germline, CDR1 is SQVTM and CDR2 ANQGSEA. The CDR3 nucleotides are TGCAGCGCCCTAGACAACTATGGCTACACCTTC. The encoded protein is CSALDNYGYTF.

The genes are TRBV6-5 and TRBJ1-2, with D possibly matching TRBD1 (5 bases). CDR3 length: 15 amino acids. The germline V gene has CDR1 MNHEY and CDR2 SVGAGI. V was clipped by 2 bases and J by 0 bases, with 10 bases between them. Here the CDR3 DNA reads TGTGCCAGCAGTTACGGGGGGATAGCTAACTATGGCTACACCTTC. This encodes CASSYGGIANYGYTF.

This CDR3 reads CASSLVSDTQYF. DNA for the CDR3: TGCGCCAGCAGCTTGGTGTCAGATACGCAGTATTTT. The rearrangement links TRBV5-1 to TRBJ2-3; D not certain. CDR3 length equals 12 residues. The germline gives CDR1 SGHRS, CDR2 YFSETQ. V shed 0 bases and J shed 4 bases, with 3 bases lying between them.

The chain carries TRBV9 and TRBJ2-3; D perhaps matches TRBD2 (5 bases). CDR1 and CDR2 (germline): SGDLS, YYNGEE. Trimming took off 2 bases at V and 6 bases at J, with 13 bases between the two ends. The CDR3 spans 14 residues. CDR3 sequence: CASSVGVTWDTQYF. The CDR3, as DNA: TGTGCCAGCAGCGTGGGAGTAACATGGGATACGCAGTATTTT.

The J gene is TRBJ2-7, the V gene TRBV29-1; D perhaps matches TRBD1 (5 bases). This CDR3 is 14 amino acids long. Germline CDR1 and CDR2: SQVTM and ANQGSEA. The ends were cut back, 4 bases at V and 1 base at J, with 14 bases in the middle. The CDR3 DNA sequence: TGCAGCGTTGTCCCCGCAGGGCTATCCTACGAGCAGTACTTC. It yields the protein CSVVPAGLSYEQYF.

The chain links TRBV7-2 to TRBJ1-2; D is unclear. The CDR3 sequence is 12 residues long. Looked up from germline, CDR1 is SGHTA and CDR2 is FQGNSA. Trimming took 1 base from V and 4 from J, leaving 4 bases between them. CDR3 sequence (DNA): TGTGCCAGCAGCTTAGTTGGCTATGGCTACACCTTC. Amino acid sequence: CASSLVGYGYTF. Full variable domain (remainder filled in from reference TRBV7-2 and TRBJ1-2): GAGVSQSPSNKVTEKGKDVELRCDPISGHTALYWYRQSLGQGLEFLIYFQGNSAPDKSGLPSDRFSAERTGGSVSTLTIQRTQQEDSAVYLCASSLVGYGYTFGSGTRLTVV.

This sequence joins TRBV5-6 and TRBJ2-1; 7 bases agree with TRBD2. The CDR3 runs to 15 residues. After removal of 0 bases from V and 4 bases from J, the junction contained 4 bases not matched to a gene. Per germline, CDR1 SGHDT and CDR2 YYEEEE. The CDR3 sequence is CASSLGLAAYNEQFF. The CDR3 nucleotides are TGTGCCAGCAGCTTGGGGCTAGCGGCTTACAATGAGCAGTTCTTC. Full variable domain (remainder filled in from reference TRBV5-6 and TRBJ2-1): DAGVTQSPTHLIKTRGQQVTLRCSPKSGHDTVSWYQQALGQGPQFIFQYYEEEERQRGNFPDRFSGHQFPNYSSELNVNALLLGDSALYLCASSLGLAAYNEQFFGPGTRLTVL.

The rearrangement joins TRBV7-8 to TRBJ2-7; 10 bases are shared with TRBD1. The CDR3 loop spans 15 amino acids. Germline CDR1 reads SGHVS; CDR2 reads FQNEAQ. V trimming: 5 bases; J trimming: 4 bases; junction bases outside the gene matches: 8. CDR3 DNA sequence: TGTGCCAGCAGCCCCAGGACAGGGGGTCATTACGAGCAGTACTTC. It codes for CASSPRTGGHYEQYF. The full variable domain, its missing parts supplied by reference TRBV7-8 and TRBJ2-7, is GAGVSQSPRYKVAKRGQDVALRCDPISGHVSLFWYQQALGQGPEFLTYFQNEAQLDKSGLPSDRFFAERPEGSVSTLKIQRTQQEDSAVYLCASSPRTGGHYEQYFGPGTRLTVT.

The chain uses TRBV5-8 and TRBJ1-5, with no clear D. Trimming stripped 5 bases from V and 3 bases from J, with 15 bases between. The germline V gene encodes CDR1 SGHTS and CDR2 YDEGEE. This CDR3 is built from 15 residues. The DNA of the CDR3 is TGTGCCAGCAGTCCAACCGGGTGGAACAATCAGCCCCAGCATTTT. Protein: CASSPTGWNNQPQHF. Full variable domain (missing parts from reference TRBV5-8 and TRBJ1-5): EAGVTQSPTHLIKTRGQQATLRCSPISGHTSVYWYQQALGLGLQFLLWYDEGEERNRGNFPPRFSGRQFPNYSSELNVNALELEDSALYLCASSPTGWNNQPQHFGDGTRLSIL.

A remark on this clone: A read error may account for a junction end that differs from germline. The V and J genes are TRBV4-1 and TRBJ2-1; possible D gene TRBD2, 7 bases. Germline-derived CDR1 and CDR2 are MGHRA and YSYEKL. The CDR3 is 13 residues long. CDR3 bases: TGCGCCAGCAGCCAAGCCGCCGGGGGGCCGGGGCTCTTC. Its protein is CASSQAAGGPGLF.

This clone was seen once. The chain recombines TRBV19 with TRBJ1-3, with 7 bases matching TRBD1. In germline, CDR1 is LNHDA, CDR2 SQIVND (reference sequence). Trimming took 4 bases from V and 8 from J; bases not matched to a gene: 11. The length of the CDR3 is 15 residues. The CDR3 sequence is CASSSFRQGLDTIYF. In DNA, the CDR3 is TGTGCCAGTAGTAGTTTTCGACAGGGTTTAGACACCATATATTTT. Full variable domain (remainder filled in from reference TRBV19 and TRBJ1-3): DGGITQSPKYLFRKEGQNVTLSCEQNLNHDAMYWYRQDPGQGLRLIYYSQIVNDFQKGDIAEGYSVSREKKESFPLTVTSAQKNPTAFYLCASSSFRQGLDTIYFGEGSWLTVV.

The chain couples TRBV5-1 to TRBJ1-4; no reliable D call. This CDR3 spans 15 amino acids. V gave up 0 bases and J gave up 0 bases, with 6 bases separating them. Germline V gene data show CDR1 as SGHRS and CDR2 as YFSETQ. Here the CDR3 reads CASSLGAATNEKLFF. DNA for the CDR3: TGCGCCAGCAGCTTGGGCGCTGCAACTAATGAAAAACTGTTTTTT.

V usage is TRBV6-6 and J usage is TRBJ2-3; unclear D gene. V was clipped by 7 bases and J by 2 bases, with 7 bases between them. CDR1 and CDR2 (germline): MNHNY, SVGAGI (reference sequence). This CDR3 has 12 amino acids. CDR3 nucleotides: TGTGCCAGCACCGCCTCCACAGATACGCAGTATTTT. Protein product: CASTASTDTQYF.

This sequence joins TRBV19 and TRBJ2-7, with 16 positions matching TRBD2. The CDR3 sequence is 18 residues long. Trimming removed 3 bases from V and 4 bases from J; junction bases left unmatched: 9. From germline, CDR1 is LNHDA and CDR2 SQIVND (reference sequence). In nucleotides, the CDR3 is TGTGCCAGTAGTATCTCGGGACTAGCGGGAGGGGGGGTGTACGAGCAGTACTTC. Encoded protein: CASSISGLAGGGVYEQYF. Full variable domain (remainder filled in from reference TRBV19 and TRBJ2-7): DGGITQSPKYLFRKEGQNVTLSCEQNLNHDAMYWYRQDPGQGLRLIYYSQIVNDFQKGDIAEGYSVSREKKESFPLTVTSAQKNPTAFYLCASSISGLAGGGVYEQYFGPGTRLTVT.

In DNA, the CDR3 is TGTGCCAGCAGTTACTCGACTAGCGGCCCCTACGAGCAGTACTTC. Protein sequence: CASSYSTSGPYEQYF. This chain uses TRBV6-5 with TRBJ2-7; 9 bases are shared with TRBD2. CDR3 size: 15 residues. J was trimmed by 2 bases and V by 0 bases; bases with no gene match: 2. Germline lookup yields CDR1 MNHEY and CDR2 SVGAGI.

The chain recombines TRBV7-9 with TRBJ2-5; 10 bases agree with TRBD2. The CDR3 covers 16 residues. The trim removed 1 base at V and 5 bases at J, leaving 7 bases unmatched. Germline assignment: CDR1 SEHNR and CDR2 FQNEAQ (reference sequence). The CDR3 is CASSLVSGGAAETQYF. CDR3 coding DNA: TGTGCCAGCAGCTTAGTCAGCGGGGGGGCCGCGGAGACCCAGTACTTC. The variable domain in full, completed from reference TRBV7-9 and TRBJ2-5, reads DTGVSQNPRHKITKRGQNVTFRCDPISEHNRLYWYRQTLGQGPEFLTYFQNEAQLEKSRLLSDRFSAERPKGSFSTLEIQRTEQGDSAMYLCASSLVSGGAAETQYFGPGTRLLVL.

The V and J genes are TRBV5-1 and TRBJ1-2; 9 bases align to TRBD1. Looked up from germline, CDR1 is SGHRS and CDR2 is YFSETQ. This CDR3 spans 16 amino acids. V was pared by 4 bases and J by 6 bases, with 13 bases of the junction left unmatched. CDR3 DNA sequence: TGCGCCAGCAGCATGACCGGGACAGGGATCAACCATGGCTACACCTTC. Translating gives CASSMTGTGINHGYTF.

This clone appeared a single time. V usage is TRBV7-2 and J usage is TRBJ2-5, with unresolved D. Germline CDR1 SGHTA, CDR2 FQGNSA. V was shortened by 5 bases and J by 8 bases, with 9 bases between the two germline ends. This CDR3 comprises 11 residues. The chain's CDR3 is CASSPLTTQYF. The CDR3 nucleotides read TGTGCCAGCAGCCCGTTGACTACCCAGTACTTC.

V usage is TRBV29-1 and J usage is TRBJ2-3, with D hard to call. The CDR3 has 14 amino acids. Trimming shortened V by 1 base and J by 1 base, and 9 bases separated the two germline ends. Germline CDR1 and CDR2: SQVTM and ANQGSEA. CDR3 in amino acids: CSVEAGPGTDTQYF. Written as DNA, the CDR3 is TGCAGCGTTGAAGCCGGCCCTGGCACAGATACGCAGTATTTT.